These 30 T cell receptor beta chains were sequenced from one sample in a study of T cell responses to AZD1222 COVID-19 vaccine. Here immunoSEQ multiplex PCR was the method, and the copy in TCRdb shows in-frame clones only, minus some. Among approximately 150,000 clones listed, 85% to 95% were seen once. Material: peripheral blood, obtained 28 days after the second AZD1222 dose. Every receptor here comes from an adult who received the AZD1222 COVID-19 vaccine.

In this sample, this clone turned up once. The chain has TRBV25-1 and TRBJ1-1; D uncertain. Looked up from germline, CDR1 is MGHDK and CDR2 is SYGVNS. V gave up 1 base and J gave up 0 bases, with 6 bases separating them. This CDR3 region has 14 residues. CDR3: CASSELGMNTEAFF. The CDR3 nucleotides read TGTGCCAGCAGTGAATTAGGCATGAACACTGAAGCTTTCTTT. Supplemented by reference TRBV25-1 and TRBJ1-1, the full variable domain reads EADIYQTPRYLVIGTGKKITLECSQTMGHDKMYWYQQDPGMELHLIHYSYGVNSTEKGDLSSESTVSRIRTEHFPLTLESARPSHTSQYLCASSELGMNTEAFFGQGTRLTVV.

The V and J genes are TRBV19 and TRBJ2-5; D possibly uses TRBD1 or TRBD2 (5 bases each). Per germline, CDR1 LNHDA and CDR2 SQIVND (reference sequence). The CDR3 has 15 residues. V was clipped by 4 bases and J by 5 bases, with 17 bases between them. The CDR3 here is CASSTTRRGRETQYF. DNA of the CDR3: TGTGCCAGTAGTACCACCCGCCGGGGCCGGGAGACCCAGTACTTC.

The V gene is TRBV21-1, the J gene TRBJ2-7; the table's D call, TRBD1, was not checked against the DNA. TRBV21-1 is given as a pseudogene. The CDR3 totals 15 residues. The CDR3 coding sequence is TGTGCCAGCAGCAAAGGGACAGGGGGCTCCTACGAGCAGTACGTC. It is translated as CASSKGTGGSYEQYV.

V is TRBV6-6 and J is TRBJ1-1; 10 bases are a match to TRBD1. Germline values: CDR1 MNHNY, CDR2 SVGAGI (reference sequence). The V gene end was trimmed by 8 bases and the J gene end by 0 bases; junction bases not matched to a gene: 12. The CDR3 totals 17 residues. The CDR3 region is CASCRRQGALMNTEAFF. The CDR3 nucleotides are TGTGCCAGCTGTCGGCGACAGGGGGCCTTAATGAACACTGAAGCTTTCTTT.

This chain's CDR3 is CASSYSKPGSGQPQHF. The DNA of the CDR3 is TGTGCCAGCAGTTACTCGAAACCAGGGTCCGGTCAGCCCCAGCATTTT. This chain uses TRBV6-5 with TRBJ1-5; possible D gene TRBD1, 5 bases. This CDR3 comprises 16 residues. The V end was cut by 0 bases, the J end by 6 bases, with 15 bases between. Germline lookup yields CDR1 MNHEY and CDR2 SVGAGI.

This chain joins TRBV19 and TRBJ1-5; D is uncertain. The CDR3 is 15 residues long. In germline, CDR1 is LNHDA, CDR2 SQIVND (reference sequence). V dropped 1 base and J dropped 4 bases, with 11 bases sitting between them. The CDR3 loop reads CASSIGQGFNQPQHF. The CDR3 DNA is TGTGCCAGTAGTATAGGTCAAGGTTTTAATCAGCCCCAGCATTTT.

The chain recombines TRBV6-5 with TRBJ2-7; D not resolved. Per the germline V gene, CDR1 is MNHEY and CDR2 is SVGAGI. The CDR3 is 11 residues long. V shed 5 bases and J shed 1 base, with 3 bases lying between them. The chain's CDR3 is CASSRSYEQYV. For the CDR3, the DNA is TGTGCCAGCAGTCGATCCTACGAGCAGTACGTC.

CDR3 residues: CASSFDIRNQPQHF. CDR3 nucleotide sequence: TGTGCCAGCAGTTTTGACATACGCAATCAGCCCCAGCATTTT. The genes are TRBV28 and TRBJ1-5; no firm D call. Trimming took 3 bases from V and 2 from J, leaving 8 bases between them. Germline CDR1 is MDHEN and CDR2 is SYDVKM. This CDR3 contains 14 residues.

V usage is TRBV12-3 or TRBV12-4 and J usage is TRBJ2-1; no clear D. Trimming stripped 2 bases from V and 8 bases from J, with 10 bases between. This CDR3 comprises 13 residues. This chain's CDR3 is CASSLSRLDEQFF. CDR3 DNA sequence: TGTGCCAGCAGTTTAAGTAGGTTGGATGAGCAGTTCTTC.

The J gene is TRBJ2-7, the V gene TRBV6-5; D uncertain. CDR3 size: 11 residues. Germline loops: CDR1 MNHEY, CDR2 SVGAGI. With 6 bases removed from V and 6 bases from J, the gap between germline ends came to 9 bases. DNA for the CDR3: TGTGCCAGCAGCCACAGAGGCGAGCAGTACTTC. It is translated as CASSHRGEQYF.

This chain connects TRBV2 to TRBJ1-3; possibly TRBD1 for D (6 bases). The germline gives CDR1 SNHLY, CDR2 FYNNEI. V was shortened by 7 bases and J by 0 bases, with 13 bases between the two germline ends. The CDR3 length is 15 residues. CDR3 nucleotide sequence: TGTGCCAGCAAACAGGGTCCTCGCTCTGGAAACACCATATATTTT. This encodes CASKQGPRSGNTIYF.

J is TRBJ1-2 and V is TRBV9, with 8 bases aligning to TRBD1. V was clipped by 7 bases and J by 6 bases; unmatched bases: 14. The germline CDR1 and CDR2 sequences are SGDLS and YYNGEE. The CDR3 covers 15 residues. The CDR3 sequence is CASSARWAGGNGYTF. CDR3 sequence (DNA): TGTGCCAGCTCGGCCCGATGGGCAGGGGGCAATGGCTACACCTTC.

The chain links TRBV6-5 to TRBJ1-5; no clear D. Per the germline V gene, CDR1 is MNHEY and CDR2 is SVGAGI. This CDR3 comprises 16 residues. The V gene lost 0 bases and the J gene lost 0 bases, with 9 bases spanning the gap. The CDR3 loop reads CASSYSYGFSNQPQHF. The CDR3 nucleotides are TGTGCCAGCAGTTACTCGTACGGCTTTAGCAATCAGCCCCAGCATTTT.

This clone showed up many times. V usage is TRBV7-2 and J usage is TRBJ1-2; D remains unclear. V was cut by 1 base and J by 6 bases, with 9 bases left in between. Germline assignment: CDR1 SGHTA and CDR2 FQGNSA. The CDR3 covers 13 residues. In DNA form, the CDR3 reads TGTGCCAGCAGCTTAGGCCGGATAGATGGCTACACCTTC. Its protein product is CASSLGRIDGYTF.

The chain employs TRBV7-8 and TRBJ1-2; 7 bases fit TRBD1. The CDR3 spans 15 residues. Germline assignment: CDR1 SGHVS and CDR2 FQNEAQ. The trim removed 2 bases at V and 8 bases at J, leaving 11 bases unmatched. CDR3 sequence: CASSLRGFDREGYTF. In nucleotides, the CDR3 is TGTGCCAGCAGCTTACGAGGTTTCGACAGGGAAGGCTACACCTTC.

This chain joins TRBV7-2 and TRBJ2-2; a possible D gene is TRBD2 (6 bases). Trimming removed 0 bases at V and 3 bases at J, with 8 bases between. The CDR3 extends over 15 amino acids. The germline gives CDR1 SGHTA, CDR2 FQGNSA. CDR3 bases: TGTGCCAGCAGCTTAGCGGGGGGTTACACCGGGGAGCTGTTTTTT. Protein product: CASSLAGGYTGELFF.

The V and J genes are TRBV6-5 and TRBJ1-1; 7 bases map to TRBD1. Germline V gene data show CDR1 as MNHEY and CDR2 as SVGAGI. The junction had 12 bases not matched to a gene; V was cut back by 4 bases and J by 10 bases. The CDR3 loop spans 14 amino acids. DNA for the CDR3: TGTGCCAGCAGTTCCCCCCGACAGGGTCACTTAGCTTTCTTT. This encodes CASSSPRQGHLAFF.

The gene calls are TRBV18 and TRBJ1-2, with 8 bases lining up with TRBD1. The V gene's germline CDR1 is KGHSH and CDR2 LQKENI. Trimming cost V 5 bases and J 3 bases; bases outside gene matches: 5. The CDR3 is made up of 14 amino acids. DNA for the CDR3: TGTGCCAGCTCATTCGGACAGGGTGACTATGGCTACACCTTC. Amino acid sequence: CASSFGQGDYGYTF.

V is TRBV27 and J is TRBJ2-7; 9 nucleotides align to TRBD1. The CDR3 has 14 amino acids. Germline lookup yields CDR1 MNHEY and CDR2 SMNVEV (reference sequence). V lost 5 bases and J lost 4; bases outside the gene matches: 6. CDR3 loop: CASSPPDRGYEQYV. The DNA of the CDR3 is TGTGCCAGCAGTCCTCCGGACAGGGGTTACGAGCAGTACGTC.

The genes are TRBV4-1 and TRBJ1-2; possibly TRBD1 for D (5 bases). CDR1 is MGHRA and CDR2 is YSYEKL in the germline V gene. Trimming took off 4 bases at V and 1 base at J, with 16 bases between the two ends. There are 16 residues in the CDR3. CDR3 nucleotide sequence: TGCGCCAGCAGCCGAGGCGGGACGCTAAGTAACTATGGCTACACCTTC. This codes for CASSRGGTLSNYGYTF.

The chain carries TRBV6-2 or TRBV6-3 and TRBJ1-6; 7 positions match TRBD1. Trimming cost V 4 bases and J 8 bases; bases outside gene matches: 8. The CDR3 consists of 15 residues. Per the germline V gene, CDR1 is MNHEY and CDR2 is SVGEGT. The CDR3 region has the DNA TGTGCCAGCAGTTCCCGACAGGGAGAGGATTCACCCCTCCACTTT. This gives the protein CASSSRQGEDSPLHF.

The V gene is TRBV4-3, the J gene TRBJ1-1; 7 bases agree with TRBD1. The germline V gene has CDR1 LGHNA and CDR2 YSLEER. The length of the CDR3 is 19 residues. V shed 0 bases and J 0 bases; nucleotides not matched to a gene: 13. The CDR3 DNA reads TGCGCCAGCAGCCAAGACACAAACTCGATGGGACAGATGAACACTGAAGCTTTCTTT. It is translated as CASSQDTNSMGQMNTEAFF.

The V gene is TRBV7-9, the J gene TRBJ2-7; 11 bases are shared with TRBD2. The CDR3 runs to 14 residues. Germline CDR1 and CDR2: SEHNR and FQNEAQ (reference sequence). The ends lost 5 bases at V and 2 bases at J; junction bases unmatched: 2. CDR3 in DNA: TGTGCCAGCAGCGAGGGACTAGCGGCCTACGAGCAGTACTTC. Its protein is CASSEGLAAYEQYF.

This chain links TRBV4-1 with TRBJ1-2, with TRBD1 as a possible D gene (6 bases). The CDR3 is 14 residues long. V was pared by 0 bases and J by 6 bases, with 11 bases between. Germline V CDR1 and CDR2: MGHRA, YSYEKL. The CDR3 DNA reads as TGCGCCAGCAGCCAAGATCCGCAGGGGCATGGCTACACCTTC. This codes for CASSQDPQGHGYTF.

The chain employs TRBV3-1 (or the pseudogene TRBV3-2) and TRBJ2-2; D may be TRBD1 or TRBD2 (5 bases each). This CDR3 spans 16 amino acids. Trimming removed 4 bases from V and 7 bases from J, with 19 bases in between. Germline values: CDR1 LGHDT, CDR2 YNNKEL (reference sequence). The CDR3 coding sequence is TGTGCCAGCAGCCTAGGCATGAGGGGCTCGGGCGGGGAGCTGTTTTTT. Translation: CASSLGMRGSGGELFF.

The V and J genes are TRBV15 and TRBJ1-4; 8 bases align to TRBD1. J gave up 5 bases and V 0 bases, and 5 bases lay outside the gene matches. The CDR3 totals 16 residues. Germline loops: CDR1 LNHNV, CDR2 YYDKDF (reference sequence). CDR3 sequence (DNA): TGTGCCACCAGCAGAGATGGAGGACAGGGAAATGAAAAACTGTTTTTT. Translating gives CATSRDGGQGNEKLFF.

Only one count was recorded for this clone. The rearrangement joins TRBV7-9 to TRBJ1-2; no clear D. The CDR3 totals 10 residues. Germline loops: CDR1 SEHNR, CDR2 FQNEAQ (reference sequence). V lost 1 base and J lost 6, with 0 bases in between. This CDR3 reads CASSLDGYTF. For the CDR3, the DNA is TGTGCCAGCAGCTTAGATGGCTACACCTTC.

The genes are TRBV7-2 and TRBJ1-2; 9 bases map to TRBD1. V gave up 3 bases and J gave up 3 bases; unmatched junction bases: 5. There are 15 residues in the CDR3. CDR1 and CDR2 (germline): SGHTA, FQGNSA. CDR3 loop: CASSFGQGSHYGYTF. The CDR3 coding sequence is TGTGCCAGCAGCTTTGGACAGGGGAGTCACTATGGCTACACCTTC.

CDR3 in amino acids: CASKYAGLNTEAFF. In nucleotides, the CDR3 is TGTGCCAGCAAGTACGCAGGGCTGAACACTGAAGCTTTCTTT. The chain carries TRBV6-5 and TRBJ1-1; D might be TRBD1 (5 bases). Trimming removed 7 bases from V and 0 bases from J, with 12 bases in between. Germline V gene sequence: CDR1 MNHEY, CDR2 SVGAGI. CDR3 size: 14 residues.

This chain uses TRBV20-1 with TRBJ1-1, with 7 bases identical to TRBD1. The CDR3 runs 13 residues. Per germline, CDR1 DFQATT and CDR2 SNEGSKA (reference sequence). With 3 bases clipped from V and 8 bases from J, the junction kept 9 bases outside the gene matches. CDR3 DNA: TGCAGTGCTAGTAGGGACAGACGTACCGAAGCTTTCTTT. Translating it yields CSASRDRRTEAFF.